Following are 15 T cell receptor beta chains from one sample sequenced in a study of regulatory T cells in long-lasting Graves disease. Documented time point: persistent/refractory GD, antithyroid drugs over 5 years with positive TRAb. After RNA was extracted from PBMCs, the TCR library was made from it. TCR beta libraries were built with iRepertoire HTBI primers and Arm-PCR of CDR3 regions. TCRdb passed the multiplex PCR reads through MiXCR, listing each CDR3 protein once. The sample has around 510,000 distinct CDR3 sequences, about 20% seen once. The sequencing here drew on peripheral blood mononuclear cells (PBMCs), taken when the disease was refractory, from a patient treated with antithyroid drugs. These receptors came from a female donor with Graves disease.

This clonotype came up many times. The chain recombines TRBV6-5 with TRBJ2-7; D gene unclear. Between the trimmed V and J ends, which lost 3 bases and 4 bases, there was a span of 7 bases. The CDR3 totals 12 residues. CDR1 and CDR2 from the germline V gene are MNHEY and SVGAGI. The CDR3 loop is CASSYPAYEQYF. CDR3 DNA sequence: TGTGCCAGCAGTTATCCGGCTTACGAGCAGTACTTC.

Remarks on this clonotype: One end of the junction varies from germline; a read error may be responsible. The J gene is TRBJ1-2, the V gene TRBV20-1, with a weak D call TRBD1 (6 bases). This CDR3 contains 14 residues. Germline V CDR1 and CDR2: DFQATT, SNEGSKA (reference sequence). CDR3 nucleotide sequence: TGCAGTGCTAGAGCCACAGGGACCGCCCTTGGCTGCACCTTC. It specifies CSARATGTALGCTF.

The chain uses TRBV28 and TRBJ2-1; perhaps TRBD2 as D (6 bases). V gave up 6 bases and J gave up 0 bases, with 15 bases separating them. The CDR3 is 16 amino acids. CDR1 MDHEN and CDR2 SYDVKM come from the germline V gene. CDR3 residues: CASSLKDGSSYNEQFF. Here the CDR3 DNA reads TGTGCCAGCAGCTTAAAGGACGGGAGCTCCTACAATGAGCAGTTCTTC.

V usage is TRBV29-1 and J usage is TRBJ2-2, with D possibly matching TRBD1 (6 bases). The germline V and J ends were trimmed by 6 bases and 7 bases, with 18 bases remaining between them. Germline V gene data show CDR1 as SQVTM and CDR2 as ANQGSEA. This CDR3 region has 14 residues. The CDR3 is CSVRIQTGGGELFF. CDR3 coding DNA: TGCAGCGTCCGCATCCAGACAGGTGGCGGGGAGCTGTTTTTT.

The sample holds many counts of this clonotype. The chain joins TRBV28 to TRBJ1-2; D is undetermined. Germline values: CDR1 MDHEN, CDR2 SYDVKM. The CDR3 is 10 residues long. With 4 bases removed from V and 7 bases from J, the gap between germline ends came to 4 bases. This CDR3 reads CASSYRGYTF. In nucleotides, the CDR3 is TGTGCCAGCAGTTACCGTGGCTACACCTTC.

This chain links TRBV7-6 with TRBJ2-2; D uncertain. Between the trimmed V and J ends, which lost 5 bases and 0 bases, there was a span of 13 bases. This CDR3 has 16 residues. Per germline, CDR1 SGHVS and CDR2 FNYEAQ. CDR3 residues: CASSPLLAANTGELFF. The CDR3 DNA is TGTGCCAGCAGCCCTTTATTAGCAGCGAACACCGGGGAGCTGTTTTTT.

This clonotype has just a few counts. CDR3 in DNA: TGCAGTGCTAGAGTCCCCCCTATAGCGGGAGGTAACTACGAGCAGTACTTC. This sequence encodes CSARVPPIAGGNYEQYF. This sequence joins TRBV20-1 and TRBJ2-7, with 10 bases aligning to TRBD2. V was clipped by 1 base and J by 3 bases; unmatched bases: 12. Germline CDR1 is DFQATT and CDR2 is SNEGSKA (reference sequence). The CDR3 loop spans 17 amino acids.

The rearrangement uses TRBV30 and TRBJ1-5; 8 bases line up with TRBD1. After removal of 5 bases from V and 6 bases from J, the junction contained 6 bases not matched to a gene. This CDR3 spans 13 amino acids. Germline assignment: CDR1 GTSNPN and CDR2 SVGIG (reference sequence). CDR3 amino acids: CAWGDRGGQPQHF. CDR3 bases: TGTGCCTGGGGAGACAGGGGCGGTCAGCCCCAGCATTTT.

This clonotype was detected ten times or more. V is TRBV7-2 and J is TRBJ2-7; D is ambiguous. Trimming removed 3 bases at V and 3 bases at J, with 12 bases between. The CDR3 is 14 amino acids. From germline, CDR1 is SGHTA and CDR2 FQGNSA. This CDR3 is CASSFTWNGYEQYF. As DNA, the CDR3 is TGTGCCAGCAGCTTTACCTGGAACGGCTACGAGCAGTACTTC.

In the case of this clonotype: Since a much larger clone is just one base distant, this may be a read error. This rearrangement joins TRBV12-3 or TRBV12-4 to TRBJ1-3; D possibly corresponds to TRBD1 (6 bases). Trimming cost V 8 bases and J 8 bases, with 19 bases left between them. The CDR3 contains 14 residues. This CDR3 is CASGGTDSGYTIYF. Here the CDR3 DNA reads TGTGCCAGCGGTGGGACGGACAGCGGGTACACCATATATTTT.

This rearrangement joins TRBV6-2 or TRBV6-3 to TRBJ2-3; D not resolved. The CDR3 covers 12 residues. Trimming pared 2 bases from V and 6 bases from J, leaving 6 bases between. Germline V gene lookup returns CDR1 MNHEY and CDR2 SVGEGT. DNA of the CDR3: TGTGCCAGCAGTTACCCGACCGATACGCAGTATTTT. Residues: CASSYPTDTQYF.

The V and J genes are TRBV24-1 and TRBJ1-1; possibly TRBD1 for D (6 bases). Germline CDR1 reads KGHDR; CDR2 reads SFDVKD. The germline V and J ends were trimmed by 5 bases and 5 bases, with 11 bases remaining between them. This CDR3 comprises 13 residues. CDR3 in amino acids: CATSGWGRTEAFF. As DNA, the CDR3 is TGTGCCACCAGTGGTTGGGGGCGGACTGAAGCTTTCTTT.

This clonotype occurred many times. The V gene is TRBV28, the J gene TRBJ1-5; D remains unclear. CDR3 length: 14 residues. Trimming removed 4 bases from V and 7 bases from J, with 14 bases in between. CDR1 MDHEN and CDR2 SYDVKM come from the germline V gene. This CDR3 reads CASSSRLGIQPQHF. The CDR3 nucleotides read TGTGCCAGCAGTTCCCGGTTGGGTATCCAGCCCCAGCATTTT.

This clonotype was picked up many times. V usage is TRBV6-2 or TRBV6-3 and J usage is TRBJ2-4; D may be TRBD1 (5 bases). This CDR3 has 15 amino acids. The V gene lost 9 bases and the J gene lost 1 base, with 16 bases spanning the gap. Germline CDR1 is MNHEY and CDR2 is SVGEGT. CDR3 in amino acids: CASRARGLAKNIQYF. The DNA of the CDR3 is TGTGCCAGTCGGGCAAGGGGTCTCGCCAAAAACATTCAGTACTTC.

CDR3 protein: CASSYSPSYEQYF. CDR3 DNA sequence: TGTGCCAGCAGCTATTCCCCCTCCTACGAGCAGTACTTC. The V call is TRBV12-3 or TRBV12-4, the J call TRBJ2-7, with no clear D. The CDR3 length is 13 residues. V lost 6 bases, J lost 0 bases, and 9 bases lay in between.